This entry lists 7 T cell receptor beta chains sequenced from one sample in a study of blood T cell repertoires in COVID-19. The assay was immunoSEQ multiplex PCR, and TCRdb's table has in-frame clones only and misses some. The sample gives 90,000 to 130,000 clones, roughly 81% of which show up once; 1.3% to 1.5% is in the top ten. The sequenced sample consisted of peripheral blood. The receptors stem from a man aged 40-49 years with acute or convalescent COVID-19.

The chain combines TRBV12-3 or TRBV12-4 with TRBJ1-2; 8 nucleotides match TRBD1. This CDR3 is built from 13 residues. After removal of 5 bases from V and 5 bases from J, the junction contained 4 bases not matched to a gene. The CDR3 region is CASSTRTGYGYTF. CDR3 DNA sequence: TGTGCCAGCAGTACCCGGACAGGGTATGGCTACACCTTC.

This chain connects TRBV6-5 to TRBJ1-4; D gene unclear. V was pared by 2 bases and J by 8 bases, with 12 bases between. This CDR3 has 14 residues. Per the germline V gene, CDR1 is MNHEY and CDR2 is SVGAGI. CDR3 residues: CASSYVGDREKLFF. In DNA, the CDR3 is TGTGCCAGCAGTTACGTCGGGGATAGGGAAAAACTGTTTTTT.

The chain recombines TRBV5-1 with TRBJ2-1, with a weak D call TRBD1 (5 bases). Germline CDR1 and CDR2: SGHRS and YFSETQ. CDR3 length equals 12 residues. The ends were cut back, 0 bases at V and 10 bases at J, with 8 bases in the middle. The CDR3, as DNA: TGCGCCAGCAGCTTGGCCGGACACGAGCAGTTCTTC. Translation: CASSLAGHEQFF.

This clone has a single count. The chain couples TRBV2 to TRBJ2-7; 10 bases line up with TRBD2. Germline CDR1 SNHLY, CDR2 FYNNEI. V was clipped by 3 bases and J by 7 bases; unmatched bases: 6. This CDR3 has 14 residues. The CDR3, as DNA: TGTGCCAGCAGTGAGAGCAGCGGGAGGGGAGAGCAGTACTTC. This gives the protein CASSESSGRGEQYF.

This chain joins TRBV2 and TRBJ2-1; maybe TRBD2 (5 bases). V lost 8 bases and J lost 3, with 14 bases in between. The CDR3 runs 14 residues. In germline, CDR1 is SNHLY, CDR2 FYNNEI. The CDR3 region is CASLIASGYNEQFF. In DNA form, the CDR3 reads TGTGCCAGCCTCATAGCGAGTGGCTACAATGAGCAGTTCTTC.

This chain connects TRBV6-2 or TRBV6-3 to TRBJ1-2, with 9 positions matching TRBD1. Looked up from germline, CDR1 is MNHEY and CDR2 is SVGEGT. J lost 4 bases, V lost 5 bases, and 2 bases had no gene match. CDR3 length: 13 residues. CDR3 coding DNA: TGTGCCAGCAGTCTACAGGGGGCCTATGGCTACACCTTC. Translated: CASSLQGAYGYTF.

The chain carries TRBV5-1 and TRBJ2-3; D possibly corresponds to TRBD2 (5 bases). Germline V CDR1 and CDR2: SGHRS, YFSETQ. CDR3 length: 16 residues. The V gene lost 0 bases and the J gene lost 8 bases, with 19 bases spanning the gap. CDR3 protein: CASSLAPGRPPGTQYF. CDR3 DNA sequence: TGCGCCAGCAGCTTGGCTCCGGGGAGACCCCCAGGTACGCAGTATTTT.